This TCR beta chain was documented in a study of cytomegalovirus exposure and HLA in healthy donors. Whole-study findings and limits: Specificity of a few CMV-associated chains for CMV antigens was verified in vitro.

This clone was counted a few times. What it recognizes is unknown. The study ran its PCR with 60 Vbeta and 13 Jbeta primers. Sequencing was performed with immunoSEQ multiplex PCR; in TCRdb, only in-frame clones are kept and a portion is missing. The data contain 95,000 to 150,000 clones, 15% of them seen just once; the ten biggest clones take up under 2.5%. The V gene's germline CDR1 is GTSNPN and CDR2 SVGIG (reference sequence). This CDR3 region has 13 residues. V lost 1 base to trimming and J lost 6 bases, with 12 bases between them. The clonotype was recovered from a woman younger than 35 in good health and CMV-seronegative. Sample: PBMCs. The chain joins TRBV30 to TRBJ1-2, with D hard to call. CDR3 amino acids: CAWSGRTSDGYTF. The CDR3 DNA follows: TGTGCCTGGAGTGGGAGGACGTCGGATGGCTACACCTTC.